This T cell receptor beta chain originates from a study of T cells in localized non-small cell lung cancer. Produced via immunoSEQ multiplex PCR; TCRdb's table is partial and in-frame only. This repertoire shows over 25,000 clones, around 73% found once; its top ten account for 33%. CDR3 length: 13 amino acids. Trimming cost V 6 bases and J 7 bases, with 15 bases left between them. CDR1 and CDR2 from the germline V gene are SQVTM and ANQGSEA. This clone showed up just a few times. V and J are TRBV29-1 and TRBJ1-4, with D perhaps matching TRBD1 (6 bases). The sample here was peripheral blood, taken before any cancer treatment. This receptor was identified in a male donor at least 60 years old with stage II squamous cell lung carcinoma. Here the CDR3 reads CSVKQGPAEKLFF. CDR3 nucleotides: TGCAGCGTGAAACAGGGCCCCGCTGAAAAACTGTTTTTT.